One and the same sample provided the 21 T cell receptor beta chains below, sequenced in a study of blood T cell repertoires in COVID-19. Here immunoSEQ multiplex PCR was the method, and the copy in TCRdb shows in-frame clones only, minus some. The data contain some 100,000 clones, approximately 75% of them singletons. The sample comprised peripheral blood. The receptor source for this set is a human donor in a cohort sampled during active COVID-19.

V and J are TRBV27 and TRBJ2-7; 8 nucleotides align to TRBD1. Trimming at V came to 5 bases and at J to 2 bases, leaving 5 bases not matched to a gene. The CDR3 spans 14 residues. Germline CDR1 is MNHEY and CDR2 is SMNVEV (reference sequence). This CDR3 is CASSIRQGPYEQYF. The DNA for the CDR3 is TGTGCCAGCAGTATCCGACAGGGGCCCTACGAGCAGTACTTC.

The chain links TRBV25-1 to TRBJ1-6, with 10 bases lining up with TRBD1. With 6 bases clipped from V and 7 bases from J, the junction kept 9 bases outside the gene matches. Germline V gene lookup returns CDR1 MGHDK and CDR2 SYGVNS. This CDR3 spans 16 amino acids. CDR3 amino acids: CASRGGQGVRNSPLHF. The CDR3 DNA sequence: TGTGCCAGCAGGGGAGGACAGGGGGTGAGAAATTCACCCCTCCACTTT.

The chain uses TRBV10-3 and TRBJ1-6; D may be TRBD1 (6 bases). V was cut by 0 bases and J by 9 bases, with 15 bases left in between. Germline CDR1 ENHRY, CDR2 SYGVKD. The length of the CDR3 is 16 residues. CDR3 sequence reads: CAISESKLQGVSPLHF. For the CDR3, the DNA is TGTGCCATCAGTGAGTCGAAGCTACAGGGTGTTTCACCCCTCCACTTT.

V is TRBV7-2 and J is TRBJ1-1, with D possibly TRBD1 on 6 matching bases. Trimming removed 5 bases at V and 0 bases at J, with 16 bases between. This CDR3 is 16 amino acids long. The germline V gene encodes CDR1 SGHTA and CDR2 FQGNSA. The DNA of the CDR3 is TGTGCCAGCAGCATACGGCAGGGGCACTTGAACACTGAAGCTTTCTTT. Translating it yields CASSIRQGHLNTEAFF.

V is TRBV10-3 and J is TRBJ2-3; 16 positions agree with TRBD2. Germline CDR1 is ENHRY and CDR2 is SYGVKD. V was pared by 5 bases and J by 0 bases, with 5 bases of the junction left unmatched. The CDR3 loop spans 18 amino acids. The CDR3 here is CAISPGLAGGRSTDTQYF. For the CDR3, the DNA is TGTGCCATCAGTCCGGGACTAGCGGGGGGGCGAAGCACAGATACGCAGTATTTT.

Only one count was recorded for this clone. V gene TRBV7-2 combines with J gene TRBJ1-4; TRBD1 is a possible D gene (6 bases). The germline gives CDR1 SGHTA, CDR2 FQGNSA. V shed 5 bases and J shed 4 bases, with 8 bases lying between them. CDR3 length: 13 amino acids. CDR3 residues: CASSRGGNEKLFF. CDR3 nucleotide sequence: TGTGCCAGCAGCCGAGGGGGTAATGAAAAACTGTTTTTT.

The V and J genes are TRBV24-1 and TRBJ2-2, with TRBD1 matching over 8 bases. The CDR3 has 14 amino acids. Germline V CDR1 and CDR2: KGHDR, SFDVKD. The V and J ends lost 4 bases and 6 bases, in that order; junction bases with no gene match: 3. This CDR3 reads CATSDLQGAGELFF. The CDR3 coding sequence is TGTGCCACCAGTGACCTACAGGGGGCCGGGGAGCTGTTTTTT.

The chain combines TRBV2 with TRBJ2-5; D is possibly TRBD2 (6 bases). CDR3 length: 13 amino acids. The germline V and J ends were trimmed by 5 bases and 0 bases, with 7 bases remaining between them. The V gene's germline CDR1 is SNHLY and CDR2 FYNNEI. Here the CDR3 reads CASSREYQETQYF. The CDR3 DNA is TGTGCCAGCAGTCGGGAGTACCAAGAGACCCAGTACTTC.

The V gene is TRBV28, the J gene TRBJ2-7, with D possibly matching TRBD2 (5 bases). Germline values: CDR1 MDHEN, CDR2 SYDVKM. Trimming shortened V by 3 bases and J by 1 base, and 16 bases separated the two germline ends. The CDR3 is made up of 16 amino acids. The CDR3: CASSLGAFLTSYEQYF. CDR3 DNA sequence: TGTGCCAGCAGTTTGGGAGCCTTTCTAACTTCCTACGAGCAGTACTTC.

The V and J genes are TRBV5-5 and TRBJ2-2; D gene uncertain. This CDR3 comprises 16 residues. Germline V gene data show CDR1 as SGHKS and CDR2 as YYEKEE (reference sequence). V was trimmed by 0 bases and J by 0 bases, leaving 9 bases between them. CDR3: CASSLGHRANTGELFF. CDR3 bases: TGTGCCAGCAGCTTGGGGCACAGAGCGAACACCGGGGAGCTGTTTTTT.

The chain links TRBV6-1 to TRBJ1-5, with 10 bases fitting TRBD1. V lost 0 bases to trimming and J lost 7 bases; unmatched junction nucleotides: 6. CDR3 length: 16 amino acids. Germline loops: CDR1 MNHNS, CDR2 SASEGT. DNA for the CDR3: TGTGCCAGCAGTGAAGCCGGGACAGGGGTAGGACAGCCCCAGCATTTT. Its translation is CASSEAGTGVGQPQHF.

This CDR3 reads CASSTGTAEGKAFF. The CDR3 coding sequence is TGCGCCAGCAGTACAGGGACGGCTGAAGGGAAAGCTTTCTTT. The chain uses TRBV5-1 and TRBJ1-1, with TRBD1 as a possible D gene (6 bases). Trimming removed 5 bases at V and 9 bases at J, with 20 bases between. CDR1 is SGHRS and CDR2 is YFSETQ in the germline V gene. CDR3 length equals 14 residues.

This chain joins TRBV18 and TRBJ1-6; the D gene is possibly TRBD1 (5 bases). The V and J ends lost 4 bases and 6 bases respectively, with 13 bases between them. The germline V gene encodes CDR1 KGHSH and CDR2 LQKENI. The CDR3 is made up of 15 amino acids. CDR3 DNA: TGTGCCAGCTCACAATCTACAGGTATTAATTCACCCCTCCACTTT. This translates into CASSQSTGINSPLHF.

The rearrangement uses TRBV4-2 and TRBJ1-2, with D unclear. The CDR3 consists of 15 residues. Germline CDR1 and CDR2: LGHNA and YNFKEQ. Trimming removed 2 bases from V and 7 bases from J, with 17 bases in between. The DNA for the CDR3 is TGTGCCAGCAGCCAACCAGAGCGGGGAGAGGGTGGCTACACCTTC. Its protein product is CASSQPERGEGGYTF.

This rearrangement joins TRBV27 to TRBJ1-2; D is uncertain. The CDR3 sequence is 14 residues long. CDR1 and CDR2 from the germline V gene are MNHEY and SMNVEV (reference sequence). V lost 6 bases, J lost 3 bases, and 14 bases lay in between. The CDR3 region is CASSRLGGDYGYTF. The CDR3 DNA reads TGTGCCAGCAGCCGACTCGGAGGAGACTATGGCTACACCTTC.

The chain couples TRBV27 to TRBJ2-2, with 9 bases that match TRBD2. This CDR3 contains 16 residues. Unmatched junction bases numbered 11, after V lost 6 bases and J lost 6 bases. Germline loops: CDR1 MNHEY, CDR2 SMNVEV (reference sequence). CDR3: CASSRSGTSLSGELFF. The CDR3 bases are TGTGCCAGCAGCAGATCCGGGACTAGCTTATCCGGGGAGCTGTTTTTT.

This chain links TRBV19 with TRBJ1-5, with D hard to call. Germline V gene sequence: CDR1 LNHDA, CDR2 SQIVND (reference sequence). With 7 bases removed from V and 6 bases from J, the gap between germline ends came to 13 bases. CDR3 length: 13 residues. The CDR3 nucleotides read TGTGCCAGTACCCCCTCGGGAGTTCAGCCCCAGCATTTT. Translating gives CASTPSGVQPQHF.

The rearrangement joins TRBV10-3 to TRBJ2-5, with 9 bases lining up with TRBD2. Germline loops: CDR1 ENHRY, CDR2 SYGVKD. Trimming took 6 bases from V and 2 from J; bases not matched to a gene: 13. This CDR3 contains 17 residues. The CDR3 region has the DNA TGTGCCATCAGGGGAGGGATGATAGCGGGGGTTCAAGAGACCCAGTACTTC. Protein product: CAIRGGMIAGVQETQYF.

This chain joins TRBV7-2 and TRBJ2-6; TRBD1 matches at 8 bases. This CDR3 contains 18 residues. The V and J ends lost 1 base and 2 bases, in that order; junction bases with no gene match: 7. Germline V gene sequence: CDR1 SGHTA, CDR2 FQGNSA. CDR3 bases: TGTGCCAGCAGCTTAGGTCAGGGGGCCTGGGCTGGGGCCAACGTCCTGACTTTC. This gives the protein CASSLGQGAWAGANVLTF.

The chain couples TRBV7-3 to TRBJ2-2; D is possibly TRBD2 (6 bases). CDR1 and CDR2 (germline): SGHTA, FQGTGA. Trimming left V 2 bases short and J 5 bases short, with 12 bases between. The CDR3 totals 15 residues. In DNA form, the CDR3 reads TGTGCCAGCAGCTTAGGAGGGGTGGGGACCGGGGAGCTGTTTTTT. It encodes CASSLGGVGTGELFF.

The J gene is TRBJ2-4, the V gene TRBV7-9; D is perhaps TRBD2 (6 bases). The CDR3 is 13 amino acids. V dropped 6 bases and J dropped 11 bases, with 17 bases sitting between them. Germline V gene lookup returns CDR1 SEHNR and CDR2 FQNEAQ (reference sequence). The CDR3 region is CASSPDWRGVQYF. Here the CDR3 DNA reads TGTGCCAGCAGTCCTGACTGGCGGGGAGTTCAGTACTTC. Using reference TRBV7-9 and TRBJ2-4 for the parts outside the CDR3, the full variable domain is DTGVSQNPRHKITKRGQNVTFRCDPISEHNRLYWYRQTLGQGPEFLTYFQNEAQLEKSRLLSDRFSAERPKGSFSTLEIQRTEQGDSAMYLCASSPDWRGVQYFGAGTRLSVL.